This TCR beta chain was identified during a study of blood T cell repertoires in COVID-19. Across the study: Samples taken during acute and convalescent COVID-19 were collected in the United States, Italy and Spain. T cells, B-cell-depleted T cells, or PBMCs supplied cDNA or gDNA.

Germline-derived CDR1 and CDR2 are KGHSH and LQKENI. The CDR3 is made up of 16 amino acids. Trimming left V 2 bases short and J 0 bases short, with 13 bases between. Original data processing: Nucleated cell number was recorded as an estimate derived from reference gene primer amplification. Some clones are missing from TCRdb's copy, which holds only in-frame ones; the method was immunoSEQ multiplex PCR. V and J calls and clone size are copied from that table; D and trimming were computed from the DNA. The table records roughly 100,000 clones, 81% of them present only once. The chain joins TRBV18 to TRBJ1-1; tentatively, D is TRBD1 (5 bases). The clonotype originates from a woman between 70 and 85 years old with acute or convalescent COVID-19. The sample comprised peripheral blood. The CDR3 DNA is TGTGCCAGCTCACCAGTTCAGGCGGGGGTGAACACTGAAGCTTTCTTT. Translating gives CASSPVQAGVNTEAFF.